A selection of T cell receptor beta chains follows, all from one sample in a study of T cell changes during pregnancy in multiple sclerosis. Method: immunoSEQ multiplex PCR; TCRdb's copy keeps in-frame clones and lacks some. The sample carries roughly 56,000 clones, about 90% recorded once. This specimen consisted of CD4+ T cells from peripheral blood mononuclear cells, obtained after pregnancy. Source of these receptors: a female donor in good health, enrolled as a control in a pregnancy study. Each CDR3 is given with its conserved first and last residue. A D gene is named only where the DNA matches it firmly. The listing skips clone size in some rows; elsewhere it reads once, few, many or a size class.

D gene	V gene	J gene	clone size	CDR3 DNA	CDR3 protein
TRBD1	TRBV7-2	TRBJ1-2	.	TGTGCCAGCAGCTTAGAAGGGGGCGGGGGCTACACCTTC	CASSLEGGGGYTF
.	TRBV6-1	TRBJ1-2	.	TGTGCCAGCAGTGAAATAGTTAATGGCTACACCTTC	CASSEIVNGYTF
TRBD1	TRBV18	TRBJ2-3	.	TGTGCCAGCTCACTGGACAGGTACACAGATACGCAGTATTTT	CASSLDRYTDTQYF
.	TRBV10-3	TRBJ1-2	.	TGTGCCATCAGTAACGGACAGCTTACTAACTATGGCTACACCTTC	CAISNGQLTNYGYTF
.	TRBV4-3	TRBJ2-1	few	TGCGCCAGCAGCCAAGACAGGGGAACCTACAATGAGCAGTTCTTC	CASSQDRGTYNEQFF
.	TRBV4-1	TRBJ1-1	once	TGCGCCAGCAGCCAAGTGACACAGTTGAACACTGAAGCTTTCTTT	CASSQVTQLNTEAFF
TRBD1	TRBV6-5	TRBJ2-7	.	TGTGCCAGCAGTTACGGGGGACAGCTATACGAGCAGTACTTC	CASSYGGQLYEQYF
TRBD1	TRBV5-6	TRBJ1-1	.	TGTGCCAGCAGCTTATTGGACAGGGGGCCGAGCACTGAAGCTTTCTTT	CASSLLDRGPSTEAFF
.	TRBV21-1	TRBJ2-7	.	TGTGCCAGCCTAGGGACTGCTAGCTCCTACGAGCAGTACTTC	CASLGTASSYEQYF
TRBD2	TRBV5-1	TRBJ2-3	once	TGCGCCAGCAGCTCCATGACTAGCAAAAAAGATACGCAGTATTTT	CASSSMTSKKDTQYF
.	TRBV5-5	TRBJ1-1	.	TGTGCCAGCAGCTCACAGGGCATGAACACTGAAGCTTTCTTT	CASSSQGMNTEAFF
.	TRBV5-1	TRBJ2-2	.	TGCGCCAGCAGCTTGGGGCAGGTGAACACCGGGGAGCTGTTTTTT	CASSLGQVNTGELFF
.	TRBV6-5	TRBJ1-4	once	TGTGCCAGCAGCCCTAGGGAGAATGAAAAACTGTTTTTT	CASSPRENEKLFF
.	TRBV7-2	TRBJ1-3	.	TGTGCCAGCAGCTCGCAGGCAGGGGCTGGAAACACCATATATTTT	CASSSQAGAGNTIYF
TRBD1	TRBV7-2	TRBJ2-1	.	TGTGCCAGCAGCGTCGGGACAGGGGCCTACAATGAGCAGTTCTTC	CASSVGTGAYNEQFF
TRBD1	TRBV6-5	TRBJ1-6	.	TGTGCCAGCAGTTCTTTCGCCGGGACAGGGGATTCACCCCTCCACTTT	CASSSFAGTGDSPLHF
.	TRBV7-2	TRBJ2-5	.	TGTGCCAGCAGCTTACAACAAGAGACCCAGTACTTC	CASSLQQETQYF
TRBD2	TRBV7-2	TRBJ2-1	.	TGTGCCAGCAGCTTATACGGCGGGGGGTACAATGAGCAGTTCTTC	CASSLYGGGYNEQFF
.	TRBV7-2	TRBJ2-5	.	TGTGCCAGCAGGGTGGACCAGGGTCAAGAGACCCAGTACTTC	CASRVDQGQETQYF
.	TRBV10-3	TRBJ1-1	.	TGTGCCATCAGTGACAGGCAGAACACTGAAGCTTTCTTT	CAISDRQNTEAFF
TRBD1	TRBV11-3	TRBJ1-2	.	TGTGCCAGCAGCTTAACCGACAGGGCCGGCTACACCTTC	CASSLTDRAGYTF
.	TRBV4-2	TRBJ1-4	.	TGTGCCAGCAGCCAAAACAGGGCTGCTAATGAAAAACTGTTTTTT	CASSQNRAANEKLFF
.	TRBV10-3	TRBJ2-2	.	TGTGCCATCTCAGCGGAGAACACCGGGGAGCTGTTTTTT	CAISAENTGELFF
TRBD1	TRBV11-3	TRBJ2-1	.	TGTGCCAGCAGCTTAGGACAGGGGGAGAGGAATGAGCAGTTCTTC	CASSLGQGERNEQFF
TRBD1	TRBV19	TRBJ2-7	.	TGTGCCAGTAGCGCAGGGGGCTATCCCTACGAGCAGTACTTC	CASSAGGYPYEQYF
TRBD2	TRBV5-4	TRBJ2-7	.	TGTGCCAGCAGCCTGGGGGGGGGTAGGTACGAGCAGTACTTC	CASSLGGGRYEQYF
.	TRBV4-1	TRBJ1-4	.	TGCGCCAGCAGCCAAGTAGCCACAGGGACAACTAATGAAAAACTGTTTTTT	CASSQVATGTTNEKLFF
TRBD2	TRBV4-3	TRBJ2-3	few	TGCGCCAGCAGCCAGGCGGGGGGGCGCGCAGATACGCAGTATTTT	CASSQAGGRADTQYF
.	TRBV30	TRBJ2-7	.	TGTGCCTGGAGCCCTTCTGGCGGAGGATCCTACGAGCAGTACTTC	CAWSPSGGGSYEQYF
.	TRBV30	TRBJ1-2	.	TGTGCCTGGAGTGTACAGGGTGGGGGCGGCTACACCTTC	CAWSVQGGGGYTF
TRBD1	TRBV9	TRBJ2-2	.	TGTGCCAGCAGCGTAGGACAGGGGGCCACCGGGGAGCTGTTTTTT	CASSVGQGATGELFF
.	TRBV5-4	TRBJ1-2	.	TGTGCCAGCAGCTTGCGGGCAGGGGCCTTATACAATGGCTACACCTTC	CASSLRAGALYNGYTF
TRBD1	TRBV5-1	TRBJ1-2	.	TGCGCCAGCAGCTTTGGGGGACAGGGAGCGTATGGCTACACCTTC	CASSFGGQGAYGYTF
.	TRBV11-1	TRBJ1-1	.	TGTGCCAGCAGCTTAGGGGGGCAGGCTGAAGCTTTCTTT	CASSLGGQAEAFF
.	TRBV2	TRBJ1-5	.	TGTGCCAGCAGTGAAGGAAGAGGTTTCAATCAGCCCCAGCATTTT	CASSEGRGFNQPQHF
.	TRBV14	TRBJ1-1	.	TGTGCCAGCAGCCAAGGGACCGGAAGGGGCACTGAAGCTTTCTTT	CASSQGTGRGTEAFF
TRBD2	TRBV2	TRBJ2-3	.	TGTGCCAGCAGCAGATTGACTAGCGGGGCCACAGATACGCAGTATTTT	CASSRLTSGATDTQYF
.	TRBV11-2	TRBJ1-2	.	TGTGCCAGCAGCTTAGATGGGCAGGGGACCTATGGCTACACCTTC	CASSLDGQGTYGYTF
.	TRBV19	TRBJ1-1	.	TGTGCCAGTAGCCTGATGTGGAGTTCGTTGAACACTGAAGCTTTCTTT	CASSLMWSSLNTEAFF
TRBD1	TRBV2	TRBJ1-2	few	TGTGCCAGCAGTACTTTCGGACAGGGTCTCTATGGCTACACCTTC	CASSTFGQGLYGYTF
.	TRBV14	TRBJ1-1	few	TGTGCCAGCAGCCAAGATCCCGGGATCCTCACTGAAGCTTTCTTT	CASSQDPGILTEAFF
.	TRBV5-1	TRBJ1-6	.	TGCGCCAGCAGCTTGGACCGGATGGGCAATTCACCCCTCCACTTT	CASSLDRMGNSPLHF
.	TRBV7-2	TRBJ2-3	once	TGTGCCAGCAGCTTAACGGTAGATAGAGATACGCAGTATTTT	CASSLTVDRDTQYF
.	TRBV7-2	TRBJ1-1	.	TGTGCCAGCAGCCCCGAGGGCTACACTGAAGCTTTCTTT	CASSPEGYTEAFF
TRBD1	TRBV5-1	TRBJ2-1	.	TGCGCCAGCAGAACCGGGACAGGGCTCTACAATGAGCAGTTCTTC	CASRTGTGLYNEQFF
.	TRBV6-5	TRBJ2-3	.	TGTGCCAGCAGTTTCGGAGGTACAGATACGCAGTATTTT	CASSFGGTDTQYF
.	TRBV7-9	TRBJ1-5	.	TGTGCCAGCAGCCGCGTCGTGAATCAGCCCCAGCATTTT	CASSRVVNQPQHF
TRBD2	TRBV14	TRBJ2-1	.	TGTGCCAGCAGCCATGCGGGGGGGATATACAATGAGCAGTTCTTC	CASSHAGGIYNEQFF